Below are 3 T cell receptor beta chains sequenced from a single sample in a study of type 1 regulatory T cells. TCRdb re-called the reads with MiXCR, one entry per CDR3 protein. The sample consists of around 69,000 distinct CDR3 sequences, 50% to 70% of them appearing once. Their cognate antigens are unknown. The specimen was cultured T cells, either the whole culture or a sorted T cell fraction (not recorded which). Documented subset: Tr1-enriched cell product generated in vitro against host alloantigens. The receptors were sampled from a human donor in good health.

The V call is TRBV13, the J call TRBJ2-2, with D possibly being TRBD1 (6 bases). This CDR3 comprises 14 residues. Deletions cut 6 bases from V and 6 bases from J, with 14 bases between. The germline V gene encodes CDR1 PRHDT and CDR2 FYEKMQ (reference sequence). The DNA of the CDR3 is TGTGCCAGCAGAGGTTGGGGGCAGTCCGGGGAGCTGTTTTTT. This encodes CASRGWGQSGELFF. Supplemented by reference TRBV13 and TRBJ2-2, the full variable domain reads AAGVIQSPRHLIKEKRETATLKCYPIPRHDTVYWYQQGPGQDPQFLISFYEKMQSDKGSIPDRFSAQQFSDYHSELNMSSLELGDSALYFCASRGWGQSGELFFGEGSRLTVL.

This clonotype was counted only a few times. The CDR3 DNA sequence: TGTGCCACCGAAGCCGGACTAACCGGGGAGCTGTTTTTT. Residues: CATEAGLTGELFF. The rearrangement joins TRBV19 to TRBJ2-2, with D maybe TRBD2 (6 bases). The germline V gene encodes CDR1 LNHDA and CDR2 SQIVND (reference sequence). The CDR3 consists of 13 residues. The V end lost 10 bases, the J end lost 5 bases, and 14 bases lay between the germline ends.

This clonotype was detected ten times or more. The chain carries TRBV6-5 and TRBJ2-7; TRBD1 or TRBD2 may be the D gene (5 bases each). In germline, CDR1 is MNHEY, CDR2 SVGAGI. The ends were cut back, 5 bases at V and 2 bases at J, with 10 bases in the middle. The CDR3 runs 13 residues. The CDR3 region has the DNA TGTGCCAGCAGTGGGACCCTAGCCTACGAGCAGTACTTC. It codes for CASSGTLAYEQYF.